The text below deals with one TCR beta chain. This sample was included in a study of blood T cell repertoires in COVID-19. Original processing methods: Estimation of nucleated cell counts relied on the amplification of reference gene primers. Profiling relied on immunoSEQ multiplex PCR, and the TCRdb table lists in-frame clones only, not all of them. The DNA gave D and trimming, while V, J and clone size come from that table. The sample carries about 340,000 clones, around nine tenths recorded once. The CDR3 has 13 residues. Trimming removed 6 bases from V and 4 bases from J, with 10 bases in between. Seattle-derived patients entered the study during active infection and were followed longitudinally.

The V call is TRBV12-3 or TRBV12-4, the J call TRBJ2-1; D not resolved. The sequence was collected from a woman aged 60 to 75 with COVID-19, enrolled during active disease. The sequenced sample was peripheral blood. The CDR3 sequence is CASSFRVYNEQFF. Written as DNA, the CDR3 is TGTGCCAGCAGCTTTCGGGTGTACAATGAGCAGTTCTTC.